Included here is one T cell receptor (beta chain) sequence, with context. What it binds is not known. This record comes from a study of cytomegalovirus exposure and HLA in healthy donors. Study context: Counted in an early data release were 75 million to 85 million unique TCRs from HLA-typed donors.

Germline lookup yields CDR1 SGHVS and CDR2 FQNEAQ. Trimming shortened V by 4 bases and J by 5 bases, and 20 bases separated the two germline ends. There are 16 residues in the CDR3. PCR involved 60 Vbeta and 13 Jbeta primers. TCRdb's table, derived via immunoSEQ multiplex PCR, lists solely in-frame clones and lacks some. The sample records around 200,000 clones, roughly four fifths being singletons. Each of the donors was a healthy bone marrow donor. Study-wide points: Evidence from a later analysis indicated that most CMV-associated TCR beta chains looked HLA-restricted. In a later analysis, HLA-associated TCR beta chains were more clonally expanded than equally common others.

Sequencing was carried out using PBMCs. The chain uses TRBV7-8 and TRBJ1-1; possibly TRBD1 for D (5 bases). The TCR was taken from a man in his forties or fifties in good health and CMV-seronegative. The CDR3 coding sequence is TGTGCCAGCAGCTCGTATCGCTTTCAGGGTCGGACTGAAGCTTTCTTT. Amino acid sequence: CASSSYRFQGRTEAFF.